Given below is one T cell receptor beta chain in context. This specimen comes from a study of regulatory dendritic cells for organ transplantation. Clones were sequenced by immunoSEQ multiplex PCR, and TCRdb holds only the in-frame ones, with some missing. The data contain approximately 35,000 clones, 85% to 90% of them singletons. Naive CD45RA+ and memory CD45RO+ CD4+ or CD8+ T cells were FACS-sorted. Germline CDR1 MNHEY, CDR2 SMNVEV (reference sequence). This CDR3 comprises 13 residues. V was pared by 5 bases and J by 8 bases, with 8 bases of the junction left unmatched. The clonotype originates from a human donor in good health. Sequences were obtained from naive CD4+ T cells from blood. Noted subset: CD45RA+ naive T cells. The chain links TRBV27 to TRBJ1-2; 7 bases line up with TRBD1. CDR3 sequence (DNA): TGTGCCAGCAGTACTAACAGGGGTTGGGGCTACACCTTC. Its protein is CASSTNRGWGYTF.